This is a list of T cell receptor beta chains from one sample in a study of beta chain features in type 1 diabetes. TCRdb's copy holds only in-frame clones and misses some; the assay was immunoSEQ multiplex PCR. Of some 99,000 clones in the sample, 40% were seen once. Specimen: stem cell memory CD4+ T cells from blood. The receptors derive from a woman younger than 30 in good health. The CDR3 runs from the conserved cysteine through the conserved F or W. Fields, in order: V gene, D gene, J gene, clone size, CDR3 protein, CDR3 DNA. A D gene is named only where the DNA matches it firmly. Some rows mark clone size as missing; the rest say once, few, many or name a class of expanded clone.

TRBV4-3,TRBD2,TRBJ2-7,-,CASSQDVAGAEQYF,TGCGCCAGCAGCCAAGACGTAGCGGGAGCCGAGCAGTACTTC
TRBV11-2,-,TRBJ2-1,few,CASSHIPGPGGNEQFF,TGTGCCAGCAGCCACATCCCCGGGCCCGGGGGCAATGAGCAGTTCTTC
TRBV10-3,TRBD1,TRBJ1-5,-,CAISASGQGGARPQHF,TGTGCCATCAGTGCGTCTGGACAGGGTGGCGCTCGGCCCCAGCATTTT
TRBV29-1,-,TRBJ1-1,-,CSVQQGRSAEAFF,TGCAGCGTACAGCAGGGTCGGAGCGCTGAAGCTTTCTTT
TRBV10-2,-,TRBJ1-2,once,CASSENRNYGYTF,TGCGCCAGCAGTGAGAACAGGAACTATGGCTACACCTTC
TRBV6-5,-,TRBJ2-2,-,CASFGNTGELFF,TGTGCCAGCTTCGGGAACACCGGGGAGCTGTTTTTT
TRBV30,-,TRBJ1-2,-,CAWSGRTGYTF,TGTGCCTGGAGTGGCAGAACAGGCTACACCTTC
TRBV14,TRBD2,TRBJ2-2,few,CASSQLAGAGELFF,TGTGCCAGCAGCCAACTAGCGGGAGCCGGGGAGCTGTTTTTT
TRBV6-6,-,TRBJ1-1,-,CASSYGRDTEAFF,TGTGCCAGCAGTTACGGGCGGGACACTGAAGCTTTCTTT
TRBV5-1,TRBD2,TRBJ2-1,few,CASSKPTSGSGGEQFF,TGCGCCAGCAGCAAACCGACTAGCGGGAGCGGAGGTGAGCAGTTCTTC
TRBV9,-,TRBJ1-1,-,CASQGVNTEAFF,TGTGCCTCACAGGGAGTGAACACTGAAGCTTTCTTT
TRBV30,-,TRBJ2-7,few,CAWSIQGSGPYEQYF,TGTGCCTGGAGTATCCAGGGGAGTGGACCCTACGAGCAGTACTTC
TRBV28,TRBD2,TRBJ2-1,-,CASSTTSDEQFF,TGTGCCAGCAGCACGACTAGCGATGAGCAGTTCTTC
TRBV6-6,-,TRBJ2-7,-,CASSYLPRASYEQYF,TGTGCCAGCAGTTACTTACCCAGGGCCTCCTACGAGCAGTACTTC
TRBV11-3,TRBD2,TRBJ2-5,-,CASSPGLAGSLETQYF,TGTGCCAGCAGCCCGGGACTAGCGGGGAGTCTGGAGACCCAGTACTTC
TRBV18,TRBD1,TRBJ2-7,-,CASSPMGQGVADEQYF,TGTGCCAGCTCACCGATGGGACAGGGGGTAGCTGACGAGCAGTACTTC
TRBV11-2,TRBD1,TRBJ2-5,few,CASSSRDRVETQYF,TGTGCCAGCAGCTCCCGGGACAGGGTTGAGACCCAGTACTTC
TRBV7-9,TRBD1,TRBJ1-1,-,CASSWDRETEAFF,TGTGCCAGCAGTTGGGACAGGGAGACTGAAGCTTTCTTT
TRBV19,-,TRBJ2-1,-,CASSIRREGDEQFF,TGTGCCAGTAGTATAAGGCGGGAAGGGGATGAGCAGTTCTTC
TRBV29-1,-,TRBJ2-7,-,CSDPAPTGLVYEQYF,TGCAGCGACCCAGCTCCGACAGGCCTAGTCTACGAGCAGTACTTC